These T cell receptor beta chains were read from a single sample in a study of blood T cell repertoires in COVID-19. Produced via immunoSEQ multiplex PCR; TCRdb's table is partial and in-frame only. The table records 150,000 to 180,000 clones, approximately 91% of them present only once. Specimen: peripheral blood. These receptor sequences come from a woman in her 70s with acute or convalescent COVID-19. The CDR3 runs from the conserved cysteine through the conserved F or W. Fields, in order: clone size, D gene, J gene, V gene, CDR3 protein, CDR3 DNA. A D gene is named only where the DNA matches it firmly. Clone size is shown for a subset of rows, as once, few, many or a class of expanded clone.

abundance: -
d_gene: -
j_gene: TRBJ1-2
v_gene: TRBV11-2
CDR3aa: CASSLGVDGRGLYGYTF
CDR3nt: TGTGCCAGCAGCTTAGGAGTCGATGGCAGGGGCCTCTATGGCTACACCTTC

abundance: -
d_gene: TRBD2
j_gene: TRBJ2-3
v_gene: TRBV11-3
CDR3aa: CASSPTSGGPSGPDTQYF
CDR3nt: TGTGCCAGCAGCCCGACTAGCGGGGGGCCCTCTGGGCCAGATACGCAGTATTTT

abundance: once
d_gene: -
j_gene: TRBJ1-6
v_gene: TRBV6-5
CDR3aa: CASSYRGYNSPLHF
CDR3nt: TGTGCCAGCAGTTACAGGGGCTATAATTCACCCCTCCACTTT

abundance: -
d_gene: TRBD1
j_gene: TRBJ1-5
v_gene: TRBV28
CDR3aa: CASSSYGTVSNQPQHF
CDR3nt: TGTGCCAGCAGTTCGTACGGGACAGTTAGCAATCAGCCCCAGCATTTT

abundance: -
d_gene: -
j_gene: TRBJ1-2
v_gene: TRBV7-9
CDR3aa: CASSLGSPGRSNYGYTF
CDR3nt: TGTGCCAGCAGCTTAGGTTCGCCAGGCAGATCTAACTATGGCTACACCTTC

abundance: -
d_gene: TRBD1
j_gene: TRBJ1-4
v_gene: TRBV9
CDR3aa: CASSPQGAGEKLFF
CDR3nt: TGTGCCAGCAGCCCGCAGGGGGCAGGTGAAAAACTGTTTTTT

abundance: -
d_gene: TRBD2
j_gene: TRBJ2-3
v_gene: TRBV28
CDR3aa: CASSLLAGFGSDTQYF
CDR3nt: TGTGCCAGCAGTTTATTAGCGGGCTTTGGTTCGGATACGCAGTATTTT

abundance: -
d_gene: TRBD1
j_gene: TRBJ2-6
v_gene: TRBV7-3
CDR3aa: CASSSPGQGSSGANVLTF
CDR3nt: TGTGCCAGCAGCTCTCCGGGACAGGGGAGCTCTGGGGCCAACGTCCTGACTTTC

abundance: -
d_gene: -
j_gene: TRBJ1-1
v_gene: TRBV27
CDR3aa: CASSLRGLGYTEAFF
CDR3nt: TGTGCCAGCAGTTTGAGGGGGTTAGGGTACACTGAAGCTTTCTTT

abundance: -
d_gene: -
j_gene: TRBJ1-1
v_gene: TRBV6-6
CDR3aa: CASSYSTRGAEAFF
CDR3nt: TGTGCCAGCAGTTACTCGACTCGGGGGGCTGAAGCTTTCTTT

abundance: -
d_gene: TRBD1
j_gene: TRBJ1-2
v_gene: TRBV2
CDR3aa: CASSGRGHGYTF
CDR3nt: TGTGCCAGCAGCGGTAGGGGGCATGGCTACACCTTC